One and the same sample provided the 24 T cell receptor beta chains below, sequenced in a study of beta chain features in type 1 diabetes. Antigen specificity for these receptors is unknown. Study results and caveats: Shorter TCRB CDR3s, moderately but significantly so, were found in Type 1 diabetes patients in all four CD4+ subsets.

Reverse transcribing all isolated RNA meant expressed TCRB transcripts were sequenced. Here immunoSEQ multiplex PCR was the method, and the copy in TCRdb shows in-frame clones only, minus some. The table has 600,000 to 700,000 clones, approximately 13% seen once. Sequenced sample: naive CD4+ T cells from blood. All receptors derive from a man aged 25-40 years with type 1 diabetes.

The chain has TRBV7-6 and TRBJ2-7, with 8 nucleotides matching TRBD1. V was pared by 4 bases and J by 0 bases, with 8 bases of the junction left unmatched. The length of the CDR3 is 16 residues. The germline gives CDR1 SGHVS, CDR2 FNYEAQ. The DNA of the CDR3 is TGTGCCAGCAGCTCTCGGACAGGGCGACTCTCCTACGAGCAGTACTTC. It is translated as CASSSRTGRLSYEQYF. Using reference TRBV7-6 and TRBJ2-7 for the parts outside the CDR3, the full variable domain is GAGVSQSPRYKVTKRGQDVALRCDPISGHVSLYWYRQALGQGPEFLTYFNYEAQQDKSGLPNDRFSAERPEGSISTLTIQRTEQRDSAMYRCASSSRTGRLSYEQYFGPGTRLTVT.

A note on this clone: Sequence at one end of the junction differs from germline and may be a read error. This sample also contains other DNA sequences that code for the same CDR3. V gene TRBV7-2 combines with J gene TRBJ2-3; no clear D. This CDR3 comprises 13 residues. Germline V lookup: CDR1 SGHTA, CDR2 FQGNSA. CDR3 in DNA: TGTGCCAGCAGTTTAGAAAGCACAGATACGCAGTATTTT. Protein sequence: CASSLESTDTQYF.

The chain links TRBV5-1 to TRBJ2-1, with D perhaps matching TRBD1 (6 bases). Germline CDR1 reads SGHRS; CDR2 reads YFSETQ. The CDR3 is 14 residues long. V was pared by 0 bases and J by 6 bases, with 10 bases between. The CDR3 region is CASSLDRARNEQFF. The CDR3, as DNA: TGCGCCAGCAGCTTGGACAGGGCTCGCAATGAGCAGTTCTTC.

This clone has only a few counts. J is TRBJ2-5 and V is TRBV5-1, with a weak D call TRBD1 (6 bases). Germline CDR1 is SGHRS and CDR2 is YFSETQ. V shed 4 bases and J shed 5 bases, with 15 bases lying between them. The CDR3 has 14 residues. Here the CDR3 DNA reads TGCGCCAGCAGCCACGGACAGAAGTGGGAGACCCAGTACTTC. Its translation: CASSHGQKWETQYF. Filled out from reference TRBV5-1 and TRBJ2-5, the complete variable domain reads KAGVTQTPRYLIKTRGQQVTLSCSPISGHRSVSWYQQTPGQGLQFLFEYFSETQRNKGNFPGRFSGRQFSNSRSEMNVSTLELGDSALYLCASSHGQKWETQYFGPGTRLLVL.

The chain has TRBV5-5 and TRBJ2-7, with TRBD1 identical over 10 bases. The CDR3 runs 14 residues. CDR1 is SGHKS, CDR2 YYEKEE, per germline (reference sequence). Trimming at V came to 5 bases and at J to 7 bases, leaving 9 bases not matched to a gene. The CDR3 region has the DNA TGTGCCAGCAGACTGGGACAGGGGTTTTGGGAGCAGTACTTC. Protein: CASRLGQGFWEQYF.

The chain joins TRBV2 to TRBJ2-2, with D possibly being TRBD1 (5 bases). Trimming pared 0 bases from V and 3 bases from J, leaving 8 bases between. The CDR3 has 15 residues. Germline CDR1 is SNHLY and CDR2 is FYNNEI. The CDR3 sequence is CASSEASGYTGELFF. CDR3 in DNA: TGTGCCAGCAGTGAAGCATCAGGGTACACCGGGGAGCTGTTTTTT.

A few counts support this clone. V gene TRBV6-4 combines with J gene TRBJ2-1; the D gene is possibly TRBD1 (6 bases). V lost 2 bases, J lost 5 bases, and 13 bases lay in between. Germline CDR1 is MRHNA and CDR2 is SNTAGT. The CDR3 is made up of 15 amino acids. CDR3 residues: CASSDLPGEHNEQFF. CDR3 DNA sequence: TGTGCCAGCAGTGACCTCCCAGGGGAGCACAATGAGCAGTTCTTC.

The chain carries TRBV19 and TRBJ2-4; possibly TRBD1 for D (5 bases). The CDR3 sequence is 11 residues long. The germline V gene has CDR1 LNHDA and CDR2 SQIVND (reference sequence). V lost 3 bases to trimming and J lost 11 bases, with 8 bases between them. The CDR3: CASSIGAVQYF. The CDR3 nucleotides read TGTGCCAGTAGTATTGGGGCGGTTCAGTACTTC.

This clone was picked up a small number of times. CDR3 amino acids: CALTTGGGLEQYF. CDR3 nucleotide sequence: TGTGCCTTGACGACAGGGGGTGGTCTCGAGCAGTACTTC. V is TRBV30 and J is TRBJ2-7, with 9 bases that match TRBD1. V shed 7 bases, J shed 6 bases, and the junction held 10 bases outside the gene matches. Germline CDR1 is GTSNPN and CDR2 is SVGIG (reference sequence). This CDR3 region has 13 residues.

This clone was seen more than once but under ten times. The V gene is TRBV15, the J gene TRBJ2-7; D possibly corresponds to TRBD2 (6 bases). Trimming cost V 0 bases and J 5 bases, with 11 bases left between them. Germline values: CDR1 LNHNV, CDR2 YYDKDF (reference sequence). This CDR3 is built from 14 residues. Here the CDR3 DNA reads TGTGCCACCAGCAGAGAGCGGGGCAGAAACGAGCAGTACTTC. It encodes CATSRERGRNEQYF.

The rearrangement links TRBV14 to TRBJ1-2; D gene uncertain. CDR1 is SGHDN, CDR2 FVKESK, per germline. Trimming removed 0 bases at V and 0 bases at J, with 11 bases between. The CDR3 is 16 residues long. CDR3 bases: TGTGCCAGCAGCCAAGATCCCCGTTCCACTAACTATGGCTACACCTTC. It codes for CASSQDPRSTNYGYTF.

This clone was counted only a few times. The sample holds other DNA sequences that translate to the same CDR3. The chain couples TRBV9 to TRBJ1-5, with TRBD1 as a possible D gene (5 bases). Looked up from germline, CDR1 is SGDLS and CDR2 is YYNGEE. The CDR3 covers 14 residues. The V gene lost 1 base and the J gene lost 0 bases, with 5 bases spanning the gap. CDR3 amino acids: CASSVQGSNQPQHF. The CDR3 DNA follows: TGTGCCAGCAGCGTACAGGGTAGCAATCAGCCCCAGCATTTT. Based on the CDR3 plus reference TRBV9 and TRBJ1-5, the full variable domain is DSGVTQTPKHLITATGQRVTLRCSPRSGDLSVYWYQQSLDQGLQFLIQYYNGEERAKGNILERFSAQQFPDLHSELNLSSLELGDSALYFCASSVQGSNQPQHFGDGTRLSIL.

The chain employs TRBV6-6 and TRBJ1-1; 7 nucleotides agree with TRBD1. The V and J ends lost 8 bases and 8 bases, in that order; junction bases with no gene match: 11. This CDR3 contains 13 residues. The V gene's germline CDR1 is MNHNY and CDR2 SVGAGI (reference sequence). The CDR3 DNA reads TGTGCCAGCGTCCGTCCCCAGGGACAGGAAGCTTTCTTT. It codes for CASVRPQGQEAFF.

V usage is TRBV10-3 and J usage is TRBJ2-7, with TRBD1 matching over 8 bases. This CDR3 spans 13 amino acids. The germline V gene encodes CDR1 ENHRY and CDR2 SYGVKD. After removal of 6 bases from V and 2 bases from J, the junction contained 3 bases not matched to a gene. The CDR3 DNA is TGTGCCATCAGGGGGACAGGACCCTACGAGCAGTACTTC. Its protein is CAIRGTGPYEQYF.

The chain links TRBV5-4 to TRBJ1-5; D is unresolved. This CDR3 spans 14 amino acids. CDR1 is SGHNT, CDR2 YYREEE, per germline (reference sequence). Trimming left V 0 bases short and J 3 bases short, with 7 bases between. This CDR3 reads CASSLEGLNQPQHF. The DNA of the CDR3 is TGTGCCAGCAGCTTGGAAGGGCTCAATCAGCCCCAGCATTTT.

The V gene is TRBV2, the J gene TRBJ2-5; no firm D call. Germline CDR1 SNHLY, CDR2 FYNNEI. The CDR3 runs 15 residues. The V end was cut by 5 bases, the J end by 2 bases, with 15 bases between. CDR3 sequence reads: CASSLVLSKQETQYF. The CDR3 bases are TGTGCCAGCAGTTTAGTGTTATCAAAGCAAGAGACCCAGTACTTC.

The chain uses TRBV30 and TRBJ2-7, with a weak D call TRBD2 (5 bases). CDR3 size: 13 residues. V was trimmed by 4 bases and J by 5 bases, leaving 15 bases between them. Germline CDR1 reads GTSNPN; CDR2 reads SVGIG (reference sequence). CDR3 nucleotide sequence: TGTGCCTGGACTTCGGCGGGCGGCGACGAGCAGTACTTC. This sequence encodes CAWTSAGGDEQYF.

This clone has a handful of counts. This rearrangement joins TRBV19 to TRBJ2-7; the D call may be TRBD1 or TRBD2 (5 bases each). V gave up 4 bases and J gave up 0 bases, with 10 bases separating them. The CDR3 covers 14 residues. CDR1 and CDR2 (germline): LNHDA, SQIVND (reference sequence). As DNA, the CDR3 is TGTGCCAGTAGTAGGGACGGATACTCCTACGAGCAGTACTTC. This translates into CASSRDGYSYEQYF.

A few counts support this clone. J is TRBJ1-2 and V is TRBV6-5; 11 bases are a match to TRBD1. V trimming: 5 bases; J trimming: 13 bases; junction bases outside the gene matches: 9. The CDR3 contains 13 residues. The germline V gene encodes CDR1 MNHEY and CDR2 SVGAGI. The CDR3 DNA follows: TGTGCCAGCAGTGTTGGGACAGGGGGACGTGTCACCTTC. Protein product: CASSVGTGGRVTF.

In this sample, this clone turned up a few times. DNA for the CDR3: TGTGCCAGTACGGAGACAGCTAGCTCCTACAATGAGCAGTTCTTC. The encoded protein is CASTETASSYNEQFF. This chain links TRBV19 with TRBJ2-1, with TRBD1 as a possible D gene (5 bases). CDR3 size: 15 residues. Trimming stripped 7 bases from V and 0 bases from J, with 13 bases between. Germline assignment: CDR1 LNHDA and CDR2 SQIVND (reference sequence). The whole variable domain, remainder taken from reference TRBV19 and TRBJ2-1, is DGGITQSPKYLFRKEGQNVTLSCEQNLNHDAMYWYRQDPGQGLRLIYYSQIVNDFQKGDIAEGYSVSREKKESFPLTVTSAQKNPTAFYLCASTETASSYNEQFFGPGTRLTVL.

The gene calls are TRBV19 and TRBJ1-2; 9 nucleotides agree with TRBD1. The germline V gene has CDR1 LNHDA and CDR2 SQIVND (reference sequence). The length of the CDR3 is 15 residues. V gave up 7 bases and J gave up 6 bases; unmatched junction bases: 12. In DNA, the CDR3 is TGTGCCAGTAAATTCGCCCCGACAGGGGGAGATGGCTACACCTTC. Translating gives CASKFAPTGGDGYTF. The variable domain in full, completed from reference TRBV19 and TRBJ1-2, reads DGGITQSPKYLFRKEGQNVTLSCEQNLNHDAMYWYRQDPGQGLRLIYYSQIVNDFQKGDIAEGYSVSREKKESFPLTVTSAQKNPTAFYLCASKFAPTGGDGYTFGSGTRLTVV.

This clone appeared a few times. The chain uses TRBV6-5 and TRBJ2-7, with TRBD1 matching over 8 bases. V lost 4 bases and J lost 0; bases outside the gene matches: 8. CDR3 length: 16 amino acids. Germline CDR1 MNHEY, CDR2 SVGAGI. For the CDR3, the DNA is TGTGCCAGCAGTTTCCAAGGACAGGGTAGCTCCTACGAGCAGTACTTC. This gives the protein CASSFQGQGSSYEQYF.

This clone has only a few counts. This chain uses TRBV7-9 with TRBJ1-4; D gene unclear. The CDR3 sequence is 15 residues long. V lost 1 base and J lost 7, with 13 bases in between. CDR1 and CDR2 from the germline V gene are SEHNR and FQNEAQ (reference sequence). CDR3 DNA: TGTGCCAGCAGCTTAGTGGGAGGGATCGGTGAAAAACTGTTTTTT. It is translated as CASSLVGGIGEKLFF.

This clone was picked up a small number of times. This chain links TRBV5-1 with TRBJ2-7; 7 bases are shared with TRBD1. The germline CDR1 and CDR2 sequences are SGHRS and YFSETQ. The trim removed 3 bases at V and 3 bases at J, leaving 9 bases unmatched. The CDR3 is 15 residues long. CDR3 in amino acids: CASSSGQAADYEQYF. The CDR3 region has the DNA TGCGCCAGCAGCTCAGGACAGGCGGCAGACTACGAGCAGTACTTC.